Listed below are T cell receptor beta chains from one sample, sequenced in a study of tumor-infiltrating lymphocytes in localized non-small cell lung cancer. Profiling relied on immunoSEQ multiplex PCR, and the TCRdb table lists in-frame clones only, not all of them. The sample contains approximately 12,000 clones, about 84% of which appear only once. Sequenced: uninvolved lung tissue not adjacent to the tumor. The receptors shown here come from a human donor with non-small cell lung cancer. Both conserved end residues are part of each CDR3. A D gene is named only where the DNA matches it firmly. A row's size may be missing; if present it is once, few, many or a size class.

j_call d_call clone_size v_call cdr3_nt cdr3_aa
TRBJ2-4 TRBD1 NA TRBV2 TGTGCCAGCAGCCCCACAGGGGCTAAAAACATTCAGTACTTC CASSPTGAKNIQYF
TRBJ1-3 NA NA TRBV7-2 TGTGCCAGCAGCTTTGGGGATTCTGGAAACACCATATATTTT CASSFGDSGNTIYF
TRBJ1-5 NA NA TRBV2 TGTGCCAGCGCGGCGGGGGTACAGGGACAGCCCCAGCATTTT CASAAGVQGQPQHF
TRBJ1-2 NA NA TRBV2 TGTGCCAGCAGTGATGGCTACACCTTC CASSDGYTF
TRBJ1-4 TRBD1 NA TRBV4-1 TGCGCCAGCAGCACCACAGGGGTGGTTAATGAAAAACTGTTTTTT CASSTTGVVNEKLFF
TRBJ1-1 NA NA TRBV19 TGTGCCAGTAGTATGGGGGTATTGGGGAGCACTGAAGCTTTCTTT CASSMGVLGSTEAFF
TRBJ1-2 NA NA TRBV10-3 TGTGCCATCACCAGAGGGGTCAACTATGGCTACACCTTC CAITRGVNYGYTF
TRBJ1-2 TRBD1 NA TRBV7-9 TGTGCCAGCAGCTTCGGCCAGGGGGGACTCTATGGCTACACCTTC CASSFGQGGLYGYTF
TRBJ2-3 NA NA TRBV4-3 TGCGCCAGCAGCCAAGAGAGTGGCGAATCAGATACGCAGTATTTT CASSQESGESDTQYF
TRBJ2-1 NA NA TRBV7-2 TGTGCCAGCAGCCCTAGAGGTCTAACCAATGAGCAGTTCTTC CASSPRGLTNEQFF
TRBJ2-5 NA NA TRBV5-6 TGTGCCAGCAGCGCGGGACGGACCCTAGGGACCCAGTACTTC CASSAGRTLGTQYF
TRBJ2-7 NA NA TRBV25-1 TGTGCCAGCAGTGATCCCGGTTTGAGGGGGGGAAACGAGCAGTACTTC CASSDPGLRGGNEQYF
TRBJ1-2 NA NA TRBV19 TGTGCCAGTAGTAAGTTAACAGATGGAGACTATGGCTACACCTTC CASSKLTDGDYGYTF
TRBJ2-7 NA NA TRBV4-2 TGTGCCAGCAGCCTCCGGGTAATGAGCGGAGCCTACGAGCAGTACTTC CASSLRVMSGAYEQYF
TRBJ1-2 NA NA TRBV20-1 TGCAGTGCGCCCGAAAGCGGCTACACCTTC CSAPESGYTF
TRBJ1-1 NA NA TRBV21-1 TGTGCCAGCAGCAAAGTCAGGCCTCGGGGTAATTTGAGGACTGAAGCTTTCTTT CASSKVRPRGNLRTEAFF
TRBJ2-3 TRBD1 large TRBV2 TGTGCCAGCATTGGACAGGGGGCCACGCGCACAGATACGCAGTATTTT CASIGQGATRTDTQYF
TRBJ1-5 NA NA TRBV5-6 TGTGCCAGCAGAGACTCCGGAAGCAATCAGCCCCAGCATTTT CASRDSGSNQPQHF
TRBJ1-1 NA NA TRBV5-1 TGCGCCAGCAGCCTAGTTTTGAACACTGAAGCTTTCTTT CASSLVLNTEAFF
TRBJ2-1 TRBD2 NA TRBV29-1 TGCAGCGTTGTCACGGGACTAGCCGTGAGCGAGCAGTTCTTC CSVVTGLAVSEQFF
TRBJ2-3 TRBD2 NA TRBV5-1 TGCGCCAGCAGCTTCGGCGGGGGGCTGACAGATACGCAGTATTTT CASSFGGGLTDTQYF
TRBJ2-1 NA NA TRBV5-1 TGCGCCAGCAGCTTGGGAGGGCAAACCTACAATGAGCAGTTCTTC CASSLGGQTYNEQFF
TRBJ1-1 TRBD1 NA TRBV19 TGTGCCAGTAGTACCGGGACAGGGGGTTTCCTTGGCCTAACACTGAAGAGGGAAGCTTTCTTT CASSTGTGGFLGLTLKREAFF
TRBJ1-2 NA few TRBV18 TGTGCCAGCTCACCAGGGTCCGGGGGTGGCTACACCTTC CASSPGSGGGYTF
TRBJ2-7 NA NA TRBV21-1 TGTGCCAGCAGCAACGGGGGGTTTGGGCTGTACGAGCAGTACTTC CASSNGGFGLYEQYF
TRBJ2-7 NA NA TRBV5-1 TGCGCCAGCCAGGGGGGACTACCCGAGCAGTACTTC CASQGGLPEQYF
TRBJ1-2 NA NA TRBV5-6 TGTGCCAGCAGCTTGAGATATGGCTACACCTTC CASSLRYGYTF
TRBJ2-1 NA NA TRBV9 TGTGCCAGCAGCGTAGCCACTAGCAACTACAATGAGCAGTTCTTC CASSVATSNYNEQFF
TRBJ2-7 TRBD1 few TRBV14 TGTGCCAGCAGCCAAGTGGGACAGGGGGCGATCGAGCAGTACTTC CASSQVGQGAIEQYF
TRBJ2-2 NA NA TRBV12-5 TGTGCTAGTAGGGTGGGTGGCACCGGGGAGCTGTTTTTT CASRVGGTGELFF
TRBJ1-4 NA NA TRBV5-5 TGTGCCAGCAGCTTCGGTCAGGCTAATGAAAAACTGTTTTTT CASSFGQANEKLFF
TRBJ2-7 NA NA TRBV5-8 TGTGCCAGCAGCGACTATACGTACGAGCAGTACTTC CASSDYTYEQYF
TRBJ1-6 NA NA TRBV9 TGTGCCAGCAGCGTGAGGGCCGATAATTCACCCCTCCACTTT CASSVRADNSPLHF
TRBJ2-1 TRBD2 NA TRBV6-4 TGTGCCAGCAGTGACTCGACTAGCGGGGGTCTTAATGAGCAGTTCTTC CASSDSTSGGLNEQFF
TRBJ2-3 NA NA TRBV7-2 TGTGCCAGCAGCCTTAACCGTGATACGCAGTATTTT CASSLNRDTQYF
TRBJ1-6 NA medium-sized TRBV25-1 TGTGCCAGCAGTGAGGCTAAGGGATGGAATTCACCCCTCCACTTT CASSEAKGWNSPLHF
TRBJ2-7 NA NA TRBV4-1 TGCGCCAGCAGCGAGGCCACTTCCTACGAGCAGTACTTC CASSEATSYEQYF
TRBJ2-1 TRBD1 NA TRBV19 TGTGCCAGTAGTACGGACAGGGGCGGTCAGCAGTTCTTC CASSTDRGGQQFF
TRBJ2-1 NA NA TRBV28 TGTGCCAGCAGACCTTTTGGGCACCCCAACAATGAGCAGTTCTTC CASRPFGHPNNEQFF
TRBJ2-6 TRBD2 few TRBV7-2 TGTGCCAGCAGCTCTGCTAGCGGGGGGGCTGGTGGGGCCAACGTCCTGACTTTC CASSSASGGAGGANVLTF
TRBJ2-2 TRBD2 NA TRBV11-2 TGTGCCAGCAGCTCGAAGGGACTAGCGGGGGGGACCGGGGAGCTGTTTTTT CASSSKGLAGGTGELFF
TRBJ1-1 NA NA TRBV6-5 TGTGCCAGCAGTTACTCCAGGGGAAACTCCAACACTGAAGCTTTCTTT CASSYSRGNSNTEAFF
TRBJ2-7 NA NA TRBV5-8 TGTGCCAGCCGACGAGGGGGCTCCTACGAGCAGTACTTC CASRRGGSYEQYF
TRBJ1-5 NA few TRBV12-5 TGTGCTAGTGGCACGACAGAAAATCAGCCCCAGCATTTT CASGTTENQPQHF
TRBJ2-2 TRBD2 NA TRBV7-2 TGTGCCAGCAGCTTATCCGGGGGGGGGCCCGTGGGGACCGGGGAGCTGTTTTTT CASSLSGGGPVGTGELFF
TRBJ1-4 TRBD1 NA TRBV7-8 TGTGCCAGCACCAGTGGACAGGGCAGGGCTAATGAAAAACTGTTTTTT CASTSGQGRANEKLFF
TRBJ2-6 NA NA TRBV7-2 TGTGCCAGCAGCCCGACAGGTTACCTCTCTGGGGCCAACGTCCTGACTTTC CASSPTGYLSGANVLTF
TRBJ2-4 TRBD1 NA TRBV19 TGTGCCAGTAGTATTTCAGGGACAGGGAGCCTGAAAAACATTCAGTACTTC CASSISGTGSLKNIQYF